This T cell receptor (beta chain) was retrieved from a study of cytomegalovirus exposure and HLA in healthy donors. With 5 bases removed from V and 1 base from J, the gap between germline ends came to 11 bases. Germline V gives CDR1 SQVTM, CDR2 ANQGSEA. There are 13 residues in the CDR3. Vbeta (60) and Jbeta (13) primers were used in the PCR. Sequencing used immunoSEQ multiplex PCR; TCRdb keeps in-frame clones, though not all of them. The table lists around 110,000 clones, roughly 74% of them singletons, with about 0.92% in the top ten. Of note for this clone: Its antigen is still unknown.

Study results and caveats: Most TCR sequences were uncommon, yet certain public TCRs appeared in many donors. Cytomegalovirus-associated status was assigned to about 150 TCR beta chains. Among CMV-associated TCR beta chains, most appeared HLA-restricted in a later analysis.

The V gene is TRBV29-1, the J gene TRBJ2-5, with D perhaps matching TRBD1 (5 bases). Sequencing was done on a sample of PBMCs. This receptor was identified in a woman in her 30s in good health and CMV-seronegative. The CDR3 DNA follows: TGCAGCGTTAAACAGGTCACCCAAGAGACCCAGTACTTC. As protein: CSVKQVTQETQYF.